This passage covers 2 T cell receptor beta chains from one sample sequenced in a study of control samples from healthy donors and cancer patients (dated by TCRdb to 2020 to 2022). Preparation of the library involved the immunoSEQ multiplex PCR assay. The source is immuneACCESS, and TCRdb retained only in-frame sequences with V and J called. Part of the clones is not carried over; for the studies checked, unresolved V genes explain less than half of this, and the remainder is unexplained. The sample table contains around 140,000 clones; only one count was recorded for 89% of them. Approximately 8% of the sample is in the top ten clones. Specimen: PBMCs. These receptors were obtained from a man aged 50-59 years with head and neck cancer.

The CDR3 DNA is TGTGCCAGCAGCAGAGGAAATGAGCAGTTCTTC. Its translation is CASSRGNEQFF. V and J are TRBV5-4 and TRBJ2-1; D ambiguous. Trimming cost V 4 bases and J 7 bases, with 6 bases left between them. The CDR3 loop spans 11 amino acids. Germline loops: CDR1 SGHNT, CDR2 YYREEE (reference sequence).

The chain carries TRBV6-1 and TRBJ1-4; TRBD1 matches at 10 bases. The germline gives CDR1 MNHNS, CDR2 SASEGT. The CDR3 runs 16 residues. The J segment lost 6 bases and the V segment lost 1 base, leaving 5 bases of the junction unmatched. The CDR3 protein is CASSEELTGGYEKLFF. In DNA, the CDR3 is TGTGCCAGCAGTGAAGAGCTGACAGGGGGCTATGAAAAACTGTTTTTT.